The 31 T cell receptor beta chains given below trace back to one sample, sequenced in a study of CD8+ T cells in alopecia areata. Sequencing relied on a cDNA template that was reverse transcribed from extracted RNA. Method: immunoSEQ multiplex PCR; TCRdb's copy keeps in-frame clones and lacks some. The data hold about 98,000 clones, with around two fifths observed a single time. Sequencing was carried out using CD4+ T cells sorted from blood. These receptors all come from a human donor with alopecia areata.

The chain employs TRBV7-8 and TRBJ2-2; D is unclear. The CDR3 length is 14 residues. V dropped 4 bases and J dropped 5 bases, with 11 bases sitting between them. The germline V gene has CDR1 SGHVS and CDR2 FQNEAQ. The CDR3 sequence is CASSSLWGTGELFF. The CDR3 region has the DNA TGTGCCAGCAGCTCCCTGTGGGGAACCGGGGAGCTGTTTTTT.

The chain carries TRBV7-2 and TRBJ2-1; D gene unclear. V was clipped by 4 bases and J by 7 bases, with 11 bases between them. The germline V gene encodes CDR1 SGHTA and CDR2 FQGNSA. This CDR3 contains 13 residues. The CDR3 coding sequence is TGTGCCAGCAGCTCCGCTCCCCGTAATGAGCAGTTCTTC. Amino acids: CASSSAPRNEQFF.

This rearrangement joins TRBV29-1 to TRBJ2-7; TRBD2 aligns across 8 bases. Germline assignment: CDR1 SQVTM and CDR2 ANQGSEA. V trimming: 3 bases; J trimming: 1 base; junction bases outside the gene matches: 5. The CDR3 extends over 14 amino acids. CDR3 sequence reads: CSVDISGGSYEQYF. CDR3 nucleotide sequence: TGCAGCGTTGATATCAGCGGGGGATCCTACGAGCAGTACTTC.

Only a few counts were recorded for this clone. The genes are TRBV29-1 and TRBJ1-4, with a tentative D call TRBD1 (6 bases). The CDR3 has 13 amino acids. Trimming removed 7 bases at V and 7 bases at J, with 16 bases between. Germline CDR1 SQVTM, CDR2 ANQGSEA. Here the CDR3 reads CSAVTGLLEKLFF. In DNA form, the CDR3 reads TGCAGCGCAGTGACAGGCCTCCTTGAAAAACTGTTTTTT. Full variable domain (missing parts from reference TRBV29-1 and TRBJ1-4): SAVISQKPSRDICQRGTSLTIQCQVDSQVTMMFWYRQQPGQSLTLIATANQGSEATYESGFVIDKFPISRPNLTFSTLTVSNMSPEDSSIYLCSAVTGLLEKLFFGSGTQLSVL.

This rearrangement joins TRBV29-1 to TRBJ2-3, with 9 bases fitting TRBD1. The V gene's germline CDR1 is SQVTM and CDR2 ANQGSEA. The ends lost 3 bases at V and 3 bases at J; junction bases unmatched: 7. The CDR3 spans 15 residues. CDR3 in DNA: TGCAGCGTTGATGGCGGACAGGGGACGACAGATACGCAGTATTTT. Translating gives CSVDGGQGTTDTQYF.

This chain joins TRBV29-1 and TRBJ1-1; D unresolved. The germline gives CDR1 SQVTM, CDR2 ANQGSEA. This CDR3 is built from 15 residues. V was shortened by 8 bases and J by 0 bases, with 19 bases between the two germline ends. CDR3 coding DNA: TGCAGCTCCAAGGAGTCCGCAGCCATGAACACTGAAGCTTTCTTT. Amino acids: CSSKESAAMNTEAFF. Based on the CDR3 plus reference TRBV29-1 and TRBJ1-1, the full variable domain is SAVISQKPSRDICQRGTSLTIQCQVDSQVTMMFWYRQQPGQSLTLIATANQGSEATYESGFVIDKFPISRPNLTFSTLTVSNMSPEDSSIYLCSSKESAAMNTEAFFGQGTRLTVV.

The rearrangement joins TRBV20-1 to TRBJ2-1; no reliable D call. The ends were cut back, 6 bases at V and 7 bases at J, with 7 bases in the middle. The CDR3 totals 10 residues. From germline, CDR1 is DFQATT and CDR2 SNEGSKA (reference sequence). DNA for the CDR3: TGCAGTGCATGGGTTAATGAGCAGTTCTTC. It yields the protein CSAWVNEQFF.

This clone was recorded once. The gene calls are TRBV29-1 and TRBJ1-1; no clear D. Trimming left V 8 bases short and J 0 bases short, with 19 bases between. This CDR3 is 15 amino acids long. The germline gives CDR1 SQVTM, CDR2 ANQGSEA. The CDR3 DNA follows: TGCAGCCCGATGAGGGTCCTAGGGTTGAACACTGAAGCTTTCTTT. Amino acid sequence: CSPMRVLGLNTEAFF.

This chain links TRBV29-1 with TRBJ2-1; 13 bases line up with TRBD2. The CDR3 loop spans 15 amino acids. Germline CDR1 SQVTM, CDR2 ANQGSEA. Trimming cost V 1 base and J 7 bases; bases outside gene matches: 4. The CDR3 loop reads CSVEGVLAGGNEQFF. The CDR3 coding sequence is TGCAGCGTTGAAGGGGTACTAGCGGGAGGGAATGAGCAGTTCTTC.

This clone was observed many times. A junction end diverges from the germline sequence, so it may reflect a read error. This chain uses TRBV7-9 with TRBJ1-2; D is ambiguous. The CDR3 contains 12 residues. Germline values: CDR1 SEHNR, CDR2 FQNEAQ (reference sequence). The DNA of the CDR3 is TGTGCCAGCAGCTTTACGACCGTGAACGTAATCTTC. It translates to CASSFTTVNVIF.

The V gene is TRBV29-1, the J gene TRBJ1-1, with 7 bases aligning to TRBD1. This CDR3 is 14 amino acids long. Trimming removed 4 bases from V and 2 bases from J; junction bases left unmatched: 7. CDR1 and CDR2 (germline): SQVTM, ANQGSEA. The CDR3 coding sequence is TGCAGCGTTGCCCCGCGGACAGGAAACACTGAAGCTTTCTTT. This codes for CSVAPRTGNTEAFF.

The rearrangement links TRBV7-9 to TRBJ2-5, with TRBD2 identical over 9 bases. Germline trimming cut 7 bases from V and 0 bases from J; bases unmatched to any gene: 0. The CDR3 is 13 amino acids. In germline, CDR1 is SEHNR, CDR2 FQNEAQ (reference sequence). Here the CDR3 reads CASTSGDQETQYF. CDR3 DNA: TGTGCCAGCACTAGCGGGGACCAAGAGACCCAGTACTTC. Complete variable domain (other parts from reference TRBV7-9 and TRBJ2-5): DTGVSQNPRHKITKRGQNVTFRCDPISEHNRLYWYRQTLGQGPEFLTYFQNEAQLEKSRLLSDRFSAERPKGSFSTLEIQRTEQGDSAMYLCASTSGDQETQYFGPGTRLLVL.

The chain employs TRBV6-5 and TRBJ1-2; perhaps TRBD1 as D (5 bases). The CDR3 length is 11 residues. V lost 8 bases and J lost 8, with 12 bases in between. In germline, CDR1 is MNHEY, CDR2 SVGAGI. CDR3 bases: TGTGCCAGCGGTGACGAGGGGGGCTACACCTTC. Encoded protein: CASGDEGGYTF.

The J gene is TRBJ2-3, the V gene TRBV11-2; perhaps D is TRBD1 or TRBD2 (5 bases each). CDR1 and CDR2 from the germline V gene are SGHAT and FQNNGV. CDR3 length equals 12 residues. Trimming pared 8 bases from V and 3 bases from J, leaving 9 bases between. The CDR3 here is CASGEGTDTQYF. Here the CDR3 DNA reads TGTGCCAGCGGAGAGGGGACAGATACGCAGTATTTT.

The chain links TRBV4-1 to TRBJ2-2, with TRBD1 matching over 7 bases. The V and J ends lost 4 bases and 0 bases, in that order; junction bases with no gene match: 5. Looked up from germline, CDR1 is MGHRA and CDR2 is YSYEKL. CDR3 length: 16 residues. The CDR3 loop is CASSPIGTANTGELFF. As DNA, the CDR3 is TGCGCCAGCAGCCCAATCGGGACAGCGAACACCGGGGAGCTGTTTTTT.

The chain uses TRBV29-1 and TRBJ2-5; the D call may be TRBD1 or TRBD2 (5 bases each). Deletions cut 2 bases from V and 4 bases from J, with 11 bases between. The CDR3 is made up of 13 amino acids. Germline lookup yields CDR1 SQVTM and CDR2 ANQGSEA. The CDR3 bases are TGCAGCGTTGAACTAACGGGGCGAGAGACCCAGTACTTC. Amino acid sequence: CSVELTGRETQYF.

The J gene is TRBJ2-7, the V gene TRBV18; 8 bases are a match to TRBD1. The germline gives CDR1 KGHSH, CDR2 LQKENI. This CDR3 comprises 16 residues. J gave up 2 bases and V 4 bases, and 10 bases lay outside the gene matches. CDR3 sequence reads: CASSLNVGQGAYEQYF. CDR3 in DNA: TGTGCCAGCTCACTCAATGTAGGACAGGGAGCCTACGAGCAGTACTTC.

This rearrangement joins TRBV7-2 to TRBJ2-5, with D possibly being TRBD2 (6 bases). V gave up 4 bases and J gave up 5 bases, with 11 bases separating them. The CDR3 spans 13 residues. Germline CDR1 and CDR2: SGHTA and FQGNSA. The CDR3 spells CASSSGAMETQYF. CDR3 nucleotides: TGTGCCAGCAGCTCGGGAGCTATGGAGACCCAGTACTTC.

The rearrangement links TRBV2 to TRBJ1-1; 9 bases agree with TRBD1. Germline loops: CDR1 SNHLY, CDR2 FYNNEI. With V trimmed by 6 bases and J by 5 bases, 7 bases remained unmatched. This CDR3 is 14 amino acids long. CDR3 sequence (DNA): TGTGCCAGCAGCGACAGGGGGGTCAGAACTGAAGCTTTCTTT. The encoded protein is CASSDRGVRTEAFF.

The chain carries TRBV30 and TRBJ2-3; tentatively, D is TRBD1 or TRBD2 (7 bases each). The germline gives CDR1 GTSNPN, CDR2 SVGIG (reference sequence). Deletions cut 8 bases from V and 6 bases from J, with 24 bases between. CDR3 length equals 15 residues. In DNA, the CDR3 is TGTGCCGCAAACCGACAGGGAGGGGGATCGGATACGCAGTATTTT. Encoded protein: CAANRQGGGSDTQYF. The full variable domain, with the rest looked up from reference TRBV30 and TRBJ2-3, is SQTIHQWPATLVQPVGSPLSLECTVEGTSNPNLYWYRQAAGRGLQLLFYSVGIGQISSEVPQNLSASRPQDRQFILSSKKLLLSDSGFYLCAANRQGGGSDTQYFGPGTRLTVL.

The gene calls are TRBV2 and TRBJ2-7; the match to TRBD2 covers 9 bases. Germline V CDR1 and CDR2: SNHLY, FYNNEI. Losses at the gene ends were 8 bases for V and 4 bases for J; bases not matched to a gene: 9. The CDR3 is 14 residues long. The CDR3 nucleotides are TGTGCCAGCGAGCTAGCGGGACCACCTTACGAGCAGTACTTC. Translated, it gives CASELAGPPYEQYF.

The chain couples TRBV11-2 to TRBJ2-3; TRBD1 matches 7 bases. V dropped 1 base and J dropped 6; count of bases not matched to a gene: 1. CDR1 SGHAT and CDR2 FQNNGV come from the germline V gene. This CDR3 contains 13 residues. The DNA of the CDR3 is TGTGCCAGCAGCTTAGGCAGGGGGGATACGCAGTATTTT. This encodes CASSLGRGDTQYF.

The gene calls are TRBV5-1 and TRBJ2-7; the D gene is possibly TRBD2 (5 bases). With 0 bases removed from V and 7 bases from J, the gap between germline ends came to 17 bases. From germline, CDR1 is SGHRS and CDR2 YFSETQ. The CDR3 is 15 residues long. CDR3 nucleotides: TGCGCCAGCAGCTTGGCCGAGTCCGGGAACGGGGAGCAGTACTTC. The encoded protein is CASSLAESGNGEQYF.

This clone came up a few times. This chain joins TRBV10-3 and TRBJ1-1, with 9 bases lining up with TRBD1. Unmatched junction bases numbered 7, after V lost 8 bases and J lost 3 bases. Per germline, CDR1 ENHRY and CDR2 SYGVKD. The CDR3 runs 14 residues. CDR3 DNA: TGTGCCATCGGACCGGGACAGGGTCACACTGAAGCTTTCTTT. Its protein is CAIGPGQGHTEAFF.

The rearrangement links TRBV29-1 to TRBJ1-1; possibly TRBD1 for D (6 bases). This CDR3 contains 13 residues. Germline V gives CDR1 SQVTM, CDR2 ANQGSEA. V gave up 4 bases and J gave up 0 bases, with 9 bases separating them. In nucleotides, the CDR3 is TGCAGCGTTGGACAGGTGATGAACACTGAAGCTTTCTTT. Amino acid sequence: CSVGQVMNTEAFF.

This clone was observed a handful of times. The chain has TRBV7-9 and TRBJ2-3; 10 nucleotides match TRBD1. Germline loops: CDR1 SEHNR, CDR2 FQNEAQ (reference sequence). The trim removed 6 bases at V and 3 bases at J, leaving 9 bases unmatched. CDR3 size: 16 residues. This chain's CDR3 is CASSSRTGGATDTQYF. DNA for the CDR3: TGTGCCAGCAGTTCCCGGACAGGGGGTGCGACAGATACGCAGTATTTT. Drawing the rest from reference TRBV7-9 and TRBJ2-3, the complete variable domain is DTGVSQNPRHKITKRGQNVTFRCDPISEHNRLYWYRQTLGQGPEFLTYFQNEAQLEKSRLLSDRFSAERPKGSFSTLEIQRTEQGDSAMYLCASSSRTGGATDTQYFGPGTRLTVL.

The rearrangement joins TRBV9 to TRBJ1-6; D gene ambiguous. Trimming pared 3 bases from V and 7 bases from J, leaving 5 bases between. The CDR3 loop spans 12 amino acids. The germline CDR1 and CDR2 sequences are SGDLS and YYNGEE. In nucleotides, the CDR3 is TGTGCCAGCAGCGGAAGGAATTCACCCCTCCACTTT. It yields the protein CASSGRNSPLHF.

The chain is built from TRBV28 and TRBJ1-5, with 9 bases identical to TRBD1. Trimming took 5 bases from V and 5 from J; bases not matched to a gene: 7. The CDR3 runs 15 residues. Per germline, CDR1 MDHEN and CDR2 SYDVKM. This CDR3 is CASSGQGTEYQPQHF. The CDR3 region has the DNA TGTGCCAGCAGTGGACAGGGGACCGAGTATCAGCCCCAGCATTTT.

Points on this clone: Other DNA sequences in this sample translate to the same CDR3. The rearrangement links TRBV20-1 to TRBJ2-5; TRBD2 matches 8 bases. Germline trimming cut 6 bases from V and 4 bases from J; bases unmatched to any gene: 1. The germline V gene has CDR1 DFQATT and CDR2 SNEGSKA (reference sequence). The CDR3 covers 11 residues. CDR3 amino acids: CSAGRGETQYF. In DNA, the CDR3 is TGCAGTGCCGGGAGGGGAGAGACCCAGTACTTC.

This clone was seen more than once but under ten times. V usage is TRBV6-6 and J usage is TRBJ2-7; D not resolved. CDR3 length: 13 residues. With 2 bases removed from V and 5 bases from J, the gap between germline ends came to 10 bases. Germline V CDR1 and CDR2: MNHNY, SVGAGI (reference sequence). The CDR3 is CASSYAGRDEQYF. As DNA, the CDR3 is TGTGCCAGCAGTTACGCAGGTCGCGACGAGCAGTACTTC.

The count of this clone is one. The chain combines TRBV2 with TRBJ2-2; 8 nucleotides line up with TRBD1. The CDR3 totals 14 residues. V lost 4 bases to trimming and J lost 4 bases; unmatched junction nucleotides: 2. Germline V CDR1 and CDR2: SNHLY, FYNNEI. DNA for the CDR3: TGTGCCAGCAGTGGACAGGGGTCCACCGGGGAGCTGTTTTTT. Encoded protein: CASSGQGSTGELFF.